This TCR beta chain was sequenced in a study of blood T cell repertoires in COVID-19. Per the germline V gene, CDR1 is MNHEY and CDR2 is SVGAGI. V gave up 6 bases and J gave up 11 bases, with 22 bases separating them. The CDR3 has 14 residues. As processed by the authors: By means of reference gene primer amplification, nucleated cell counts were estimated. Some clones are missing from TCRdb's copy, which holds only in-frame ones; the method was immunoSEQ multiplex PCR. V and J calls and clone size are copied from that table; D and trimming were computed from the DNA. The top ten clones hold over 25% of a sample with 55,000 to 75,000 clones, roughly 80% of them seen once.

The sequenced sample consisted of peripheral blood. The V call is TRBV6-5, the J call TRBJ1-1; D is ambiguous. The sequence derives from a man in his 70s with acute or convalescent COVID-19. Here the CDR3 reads CASSRATGMQWAFF. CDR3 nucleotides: TGTGCCAGCAGCCGCGCGACGGGGATGCAATGGGCTTTCTTT.